This paragraph reports one T cell receptor beta chain. The repertoire was sequenced with immunoSEQ multiplex PCR; TCRdb's copy has only in-frame clones and lacks some. In the table there are under 80,000 clones, roughly 80% of which are singletons. The CDR3 runs to 15 residues. V lost 1 base to trimming and J lost 7 bases; unmatched junction nucleotides: 7. Germline V gene data show CDR1 as SGHNT and CDR2 as YENEEA. Single viable CD3+CD4+CD8-CD45RO+ cells were sorted as the memory CD4+ T cells. These data originate in a study of memory CD4+ T cells and cytomegalovirus serostatus. The receptor was derived from an adult in good health and CMV-seropositive. The chain uses TRBV11-3 and TRBJ2-4; TRBD1 matches at 7 bases. What was sequenced was memory CD4+ T cells from blood. CDR3 sequence reads: CASSLGPQGNNIQYF. CDR3 coding DNA: TGTGCCAGCAGCTTAGGCCCACAGGGGAACAACATTCAGTACTTC.